The T cell receptor beta chain under discussion was sequenced for a study of blood T cell repertoires in COVID-19. Sequencing used immunoSEQ multiplex PCR; TCRdb keeps in-frame clones, though not all of them. This table has 300,000 to 350,000 clones, around nine tenths appearing once. This clone was seen only a few times. The CDR3 runs to 18 residues. V lost 1 base to trimming and J lost 0 bases; unmatched junction nucleotides: 7. Germline lookup yields CDR1 LGHNA and CDR2 YNFKEQ. The clonotype comes from a man aged 30 to 45 who had recovered from COVID-19. The chain carries TRBV4-2 and TRBJ1-4; 8 nucleotides align to TRBD1. The sample comprised PBMCs or T cells enriched from blood (not recorded which). The CDR3 sequence: CASSQGDRGSATNEKLFF. CDR3 nucleotide sequence: TGTGCCAGCAGCCAAGGAGACAGGGGTTCCGCAACTAATGAAAAACTGTTTTTT.